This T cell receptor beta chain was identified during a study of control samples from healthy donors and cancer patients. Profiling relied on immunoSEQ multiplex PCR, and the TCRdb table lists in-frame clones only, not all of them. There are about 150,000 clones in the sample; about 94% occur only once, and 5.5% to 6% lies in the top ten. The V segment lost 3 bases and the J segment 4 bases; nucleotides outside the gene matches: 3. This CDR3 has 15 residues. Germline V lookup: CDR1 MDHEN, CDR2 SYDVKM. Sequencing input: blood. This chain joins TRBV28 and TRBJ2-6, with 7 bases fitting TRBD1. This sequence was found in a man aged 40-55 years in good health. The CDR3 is CASSLGQFGANVLTF. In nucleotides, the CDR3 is TGTGCCAGCAGTTTGGGACAGTTCGGGGCCAACGTCCTGACTTTC.